This T cell receptor beta chain is from a study of T cell changes during pregnancy in multiple sclerosis. A word on this clone: One base away lies a much larger clone, so this may be a sequencing read error. Within the sample, other DNA sequences also encode this same CDR3.

The V gene's germline CDR1 is SGDLS and CDR2 YYNGEE. This CDR3 has 14 amino acids. V lost 1 base and J lost 10, with 15 bases in between. Profiled with immunoSEQ multiplex PCR; TCRdb holds only in-frame clones, not every one. The data contain 60,000 to 95,000 clones, around nine tenths of them singletons. The material sequenced was CD4+ T cells from peripheral blood mononuclear cells, taken before pregnancy. This chain connects TRBV9 to TRBJ1-3; no reliable D call. This clonotype was sampled from a female donor with multiple sclerosis, enrolled in a pregnancy study. The CDR3 region is CASSVQGWGDTIYF. CDR3 bases: TGTGCCAGCAGCGTACAAGGCTGGGGAGATACCATATATTTT.